What follows are 19 T cell receptor beta chains derived from one specimen sequenced in a study of cytomegalovirus exposure and HLA in healthy donors. TCRdb's copy holds only in-frame clones and misses some; the assay was immunoSEQ multiplex PCR. The profile covers tens of thousands of clones, with just under 95% appearing a single time and around 1.5% taken by the ten largest. The sequencing sample was made of PBMCs. These receptors originate from a man aged 18 to 30 in good health and CMV-seropositive.

The CDR3 region is CASRPDGAAYEQYF. CDR3 bases: TGTGCCAGCCGCCCTGATGGGGCTGCGTACGAGCAGTACTTC. The rearrangement links TRBV6-5 to TRBJ2-7; a weak D match, TRBD1 (5 bases). This CDR3 has 14 residues. Germline V gene lookup returns CDR1 MNHEY and CDR2 SVGAGI. Trimming took 8 bases from V and 4 from J, leaving 18 bases between them.

This chain joins TRBV9 and TRBJ1-1, with TRBD1 identical over 7 bases. This CDR3 comprises 16 residues. The ends lost 0 bases at V and 3 bases at J; junction bases unmatched: 8. Germline V lookup: CDR1 SGDLS, CDR2 YYNGEE. The CDR3 sequence is CASSVESGGHYTEAFF. The CDR3 DNA is TGTGCCAGCAGCGTAGAGTCAGGGGGGCATTACACTGAAGCTTTCTTT.

The table lists this clone with a count of one. V usage is TRBV11-2 and J usage is TRBJ2-1; 15 positions match TRBD2. The ends lost 8 bases at V and 7 bases at J; junction bases unmatched: 3. The CDR3 has 14 amino acids. Germline V lookup: CDR1 SGHAT, CDR2 FQNNGV. The CDR3 coding sequence is TGTGCCAGCGGACTAGCGGGGGGGGGAAATGAGCAGTTCTTC. Protein sequence: CASGLAGGGNEQFF.

The V and J genes are TRBV7-2 and TRBJ1-5, with D perhaps matching TRBD1 (6 bases). Germline values: CDR1 SGHTA, CDR2 FQGNSA. Trimming pared 2 bases from V and 7 bases from J, leaving 12 bases between. This CDR3 is built from 14 residues. CDR3: CASSLRAGQQPQHF. DNA of the CDR3: TGTGCCAGCAGCTTAAGGGCAGGACAGCAGCCCCAGCATTTT.

The chain is built from TRBV10-1 and TRBJ2-3, with D uncertain. Trimming shortened V by 5 bases and J by 3 bases, and 6 bases separated the two germline ends. Germline CDR1 reads WNHNN; CDR2 reads SYGVQD (reference sequence). The CDR3 is 12 amino acids. The CDR3 DNA reads as TGCGCCAGCAGTAGCACGACAGATACGCAGTATTTT. It codes for CASSSTTDTQYF.

The genes are TRBV6-5 and TRBJ2-7; tentative D call: TRBD2 (6 bases). There are 14 residues in the CDR3. The germline CDR1 and CDR2 sequences are MNHEY and SVGAGI. Trimming pared 0 bases from V and 5 bases from J, leaving 11 bases between. CDR3 sequence: CASSYSGGSDEQYF. CDR3 bases: TGTGCCAGCAGTTACTCAGGAGGGTCCGACGAGCAGTACTTC.

The rearrangement links TRBV10-3 to TRBJ2-5, with D perhaps matching TRBD1 (5 bases). From germline, CDR1 is ENHRY and CDR2 SYGVKD. Trimming shortened V by 9 bases and J by 5 bases, and 10 bases separated the two germline ends. The CDR3 loop spans 11 amino acids. In DNA form, the CDR3 reads TGTGCCATAGGGGCCTTGGAGACCCAGTACTTC. Amino acid sequence: CAIGALETQYF.

V gene TRBV27 combines with J gene TRBJ2-5; D is unclear. V was shortened by 5 bases and J by 1 base, with 11 bases between the two germline ends. Germline CDR1 is MNHEY and CDR2 is SMNVEV (reference sequence). CDR3 length equals 14 residues. The CDR3 coding sequence is TGTGCCAGCAGTCCGCAGGCTTTCCAAGAGACCCAGTACTTC. Protein: CASSPQAFQETQYF.

This sequence joins TRBV7-3 and TRBJ1-1, with 8 bases aligning to TRBD1. The CDR3 contains 14 residues. From germline, CDR1 is SGHTA and CDR2 FQGTGA. J lost 1 base, V lost 6 bases, and 4 bases had no gene match. The chain's CDR3 is CASSQTGENTEAFF. CDR3 nucleotides: TGTGCCAGCAGTCAGACAGGGGAGAACACTGAAGCTTTCTTT.

The rearrangement uses TRBV5-1 and TRBJ1-1; a possible D gene is TRBD1 (5 bases). CDR3 length equals 14 residues. Germline-derived CDR1 and CDR2 are SGHRS and YFSETQ. Trimming left V 7 bases short and J 1 base short, with 14 bases between. This CDR3 reads CASSPGGGNTEAFF. As DNA, the CDR3 is TGCGCCAGCTCCCCTGGGGGGGGGAACACTGAAGCTTTCTTT. The entire variable domain, with the rest obtained from reference TRBV5-1 and TRBJ1-1, is as follows: KAGVTQTPRYLIKTRGQQVTLSCSPISGHRSVSWYQQTPGQGLQFLFEYFSETQRNKGNFPGRFSGRQFSNSRSEMNVSTLELGDSALYLCASSPGGGNTEAFFGQGTRLTVV.

The J gene is TRBJ2-5, the V gene TRBV6-1; 10 bases are shared with TRBD1. The J call may be mistaken, given a closer DNA end match to TRBJ2-7. The CDR3 length is 13 residues. Germline assignment: CDR1 MNHNS and CDR2 SASEGT. CDR3 bases: TGTGCCAGCAGGACAGGGGGCACCTACGAGCAGTACTTC. Amino acid sequence: CASRTGGTYEQYF.

The chain has TRBV27 and TRBJ2-7; D not certain. CDR3 length: 13 amino acids. Trimming took off 5 bases at V and 3 bases at J, with 11 bases between the two ends. CDR1 and CDR2 (germline): MNHEY, SMNVEV (reference sequence). The CDR3 nucleotides read TGTGCCAGCAGTCCATCGACACTCTACGAGCAGTACTTC. This sequence encodes CASSPSTLYEQYF.

V gene TRBV4-2 combines with J gene TRBJ2-1; no reliable D call. This CDR3 has 14 residues. The V gene's germline CDR1 is LGHNA and CDR2 YNFKEQ. Trimming stripped 0 bases from V and 1 base from J, with 4 bases between. The CDR3 reads CASSQESSYNEQFF. The CDR3 coding sequence is TGTGCCAGCAGCCAAGAGTCTTCCTACAATGAGCAGTTCTTC.

The rearrangement joins TRBV7-2 to TRBJ2-3; 7 bases are a match to TRBD2. V shed 5 bases, J shed 0 bases, and the junction held 5 bases outside the gene matches. Germline CDR1 reads SGHTA; CDR2 reads FQGNSA. The CDR3 sequence is 15 residues long. CDR3 bases: TGTGCCAGCAGCCCTAGCGGAACTAGCACAGATACGCAGTATTTT. It is translated as CASSPSGTSTDTQYF.

This CDR3 is CASSFGLAGSYNEQFF. CDR3 coding DNA: TGTGCCAGCAGCTTCGGACTAGCGGGGTCCTACAATGAGCAGTTCTTC. The chain is built from TRBV11-2 and TRBJ2-1, with TRBD2 matching over 12 bases. Germline V lookup: CDR1 SGHAT, CDR2 FQNNGV. V lost 3 bases and J lost 1; bases outside the gene matches: 1. The CDR3 length is 16 residues. Combining the CDR3 with reference TRBV11-2 and TRBJ2-1 gives the whole variable domain EAGVAQSPRYKIIEKRQSVAFWCNPISGHATLYWYQQILGQGPKLLIQFQNNGVVDDSQLPKDRFSAERLKGVDSTLKIQPAKLEDSAVYLCASSFGLAGSYNEQFFGPGTRLTVL.

The V and J genes are TRBV7-8 and TRBJ1-3, with 11 bases lining up with TRBD1. Trimming removed 5 bases from V and 11 bases from J; junction bases left unmatched: 8. The germline V gene encodes CDR1 SGHVS and CDR2 FQNEAQ. CDR3 length: 14 amino acids. The CDR3 loop reads CASSPSDRGLAIYF. The CDR3 DNA reads as TGTGCCAGCAGCCCCTCGGACAGGGGGCTCGCCATATATTTT.

V usage is TRBV19 and J usage is TRBJ2-5, with D maybe TRBD2 (6 bases). Trimming took off 7 bases at V and 5 bases at J, with 14 bases between the two ends. Looked up from germline, CDR1 is LNHDA and CDR2 is SQIVND (reference sequence). The CDR3 has 13 residues. The CDR3 spells CASNRESGETQYF. The CDR3 DNA reads as TGTGCCAGTAATAGGGAAAGCGGGGAGACCCAGTACTTC.

The chain couples TRBV6-1 to TRBJ1-2, with TRBD1 identical over 9 bases. This CDR3 is 14 amino acids long. Trimming took 4 bases from V and 12 from J; bases not matched to a gene: 12. Per germline, CDR1 MNHNS and CDR2 SASEGT. The CDR3 protein is CASSGSSGTGRNTF. CDR3 nucleotide sequence: TGTGCCAGCAGTGGGTCCTCCGGGACAGGGAGGAACACCTTC.

This clone was seen only once. The chain carries TRBV6-1 and TRBJ2-7, with a weak D call TRBD1 (6 bases). This CDR3 contains 13 residues. V lost 8 bases and J 3 bases, leaving 14 bases between the germline ends. Germline V gene data show CDR1 as MNHNS and CDR2 as SASEGT. CDR3 protein: CASRRDKDYEQYF. CDR3 coding DNA: TGTGCCAGCCGCCGGGACAAGGACTACGAGCAGTACTTC.